These T cell receptor beta chains were read from a single sample in a study of blood T cell repertoires in COVID-19. Assay used: immunoSEQ multiplex PCR; TCRdb lists only in-frame clones, some missing. Seen here are about 430,000 clones, roughly 88% observed once, and the top ten hold about 1.5%. The source material was PBMCs or T cells enriched from blood (not recorded which). The receptor source for this set is a woman aged 18-29 years who had been exposed to COVID-19. Both conserved end residues are part of each CDR3. Each record gives: J gene, V gene, clone size, D gene, CDR3 protein, CDR3 DNA. D genes are given only for firm matches. Clone size is not always given. Where it is, it says once, few, many or a class for expanded clones.

TRBJ2-7 | TRBV20-1 | NA | TRBD2 | CSASRRAGVPGGYEQYF | TGCAGTGCTAGTCGTCGAGCGGGGGTCCCTGGGGGCTACGAGCAGTACTTC
TRBJ1-2 | TRBV18 | once | NA | CASSPPGRDSYGYTF | TGTGCCAGCTCACCACCGGGCCGAGACAGCTATGGCTACACCTTC
TRBJ2-2 | TRBV19 | NA | TRBD1 | CASNRGIVGELFF | TGTGCCAGTAACAGGGGGATTGTCGGGGAGCTGTTTTTT
TRBJ1-3 | TRBV24-1 | NA | TRBD1 | CATSGTGGVDGNTIYF | TGTGCCACCAGTGGGACAGGGGGGGTCGATGGAAACACCATATATTTT
TRBJ2-7 | TRBV5-3 | NA | TRBD2 | CARSFSGRGTYEQYF | TGTGCCAGAAGCTTCAGCGGGAGGGGGACTTACGAGCAGTACTTC
TRBJ1-2 | TRBV27 | NA | TRBD1 | CASRPGQGATNYGYTF | TGTGCCAGCAGACCGGGACAGGGGGCCACTAACTATGGCTACACCTTC
TRBJ2-7 | TRBV19 | NA | TRBD1 | CASSIRGEQYF | TGTGCCAGTAGTATCAGGGGGGAGCAGTACTTC
TRBJ1-6 | TRBV7-9 | NA | NA | CASKSGENFNSPLHF | TGTGCCAGCAAAAGTGGGGAGAATTTTAATTCACCCCTCCACTTT
TRBJ2-1 | TRBV19 | NA | TRBD2 | CASSILREGTDEQFF | TGTGCCAGTAGTATACTTCGGGAGGGCACTGACGAGCAGTTCTTC
TRBJ1-2 | TRBV5-6 | few | TRBD1 | CASSWDRANYGYTF | TGTGCCAGCAGCTGGGACAGGGCAAACTATGGCTACACCTTC
TRBJ1-5 | TRBV28 | NA | TRBD1 | CASSFYGTGVGRQPQHF | TGTGCCAGCAGTTTTTACGGGACAGGGGTAGGACGACAGCCCCAGCATTTT
TRBJ1-5 | TRBV27 | NA | NA | CASSPQGNSNQPQHF | TGTGCCAGCAGTCCCCAGGGAAATAGCAATCAGCCCCAGCATTTT
TRBJ2-3 | TRBV7-9 | NA | NA | CASSFLATDTQYF | TGTGCCAGCAGCTTCTTAGCGACAGATACGCAGTATTTT
TRBJ1-2 | TRBV30 | NA | NA | CAWSQGAADGYTF | TGTGCCTGGAGTCAAGGGGCCGCGGATGGCTACACCTTC
TRBJ1-1 | TRBV3-1/TRBV3-2 | NA | TRBD1 | CASSQDLLQGVSTEAFF | TGTGCCAGCAGCCAAGATCTTTTGCAGGGGGTTAGTACTGAAGCTTTCTTT
TRBJ1-1 | TRBV5-8 | NA | NA | CASSLVAAEAFF | TGTGCCAGCAGCTTGGTGGCGGCTGAAGCTTTCTTT
TRBJ2-5 | TRBV3-1/TRBV3-2 | NA | NA | CASSQDRETQYF | TGTGCCAGCAGCCAAGACAGAGAGACCCAGTACTTC
TRBJ1-1 | TRBV28 | NA | NA | CASSSPGKVQNTEAFF | TGTGCCAGCAGTTCACCCGGGAAGGTCCAGAACACTGAAGCTTTCTTT
TRBJ2-7 | TRBV5-5 | NA | TRBD2 | CASIPGLGAYEQYF | TGTGCCAGCATCCCGGGACTAGGAGCCTACGAGCAGTACTTC
TRBJ2-7 | TRBV5-6 | NA | TRBD2 | CASSPWGLAGGRFYEQYF | TGTGCCAGCAGCCCATGGGGACTAGCGGGGGGGCGTTTCTACGAGCAGTACTTC
TRBJ1-2 | TRBV5-8 | NA | NA | CASSLVVGGGGYTF | TGTGCCAGCAGCTTGGTTGTAGGGGGTGGCGGCTACACCTTC
TRBJ2-3 | TRBV5-1 | NA | TRBD2 | CASSLGGLALSTDTQYF | TGCGCCAGCAGCTTGGGAGGACTAGCGCTTAGCACAGATACGCAGTATTTT
TRBJ2-4 | TRBV7-8 | NA | TRBD1 | CASSLVGQGAGYIQYF | TGTGCCAGCAGCTTAGTAGGACAGGGGGCCGGGTACATTCAGTACTTC
TRBJ1-2 | TRBV19 | NA | TRBD1 | CASSEISDRSGYTF | TGTGCCAGTAGTGAAATATCGGACAGGTCGGGCTACACCTTC
TRBJ1-1 | TRBV11-2 | NA | NA | CASSIQGMNTEAFF | TGTGCCAGCAGCATACAGGGCATGAACACTGAAGCTTTCTTT
TRBJ2-2 | TRBV24-1 | NA | TRBD2 | CATSDVTSGPTGELFF | TGTGCCACCAGTGACGTTACTAGCGGTCCCACCGGGGAGCTGTTTTTT
TRBJ2-1 | TRBV7-2 | NA | TRBD1 | CASSRRTGTGEYNEQFF | TGTGCCAGCAGCAGACGCACCGGGACAGGGGAATACAATGAGCAGTTCTTC
TRBJ1-2 | TRBV12-3/TRBV12-4 | once | TRBD1 | CASSYDRGSGYTF | TGTGCCAGCAGTTACGACAGGGGGTCGGGCTACACCTTC
TRBJ1-2 | TRBV11-2 | NA | TRBD1 | CASSLGFGTGDGGGYTF | TGTGCCAGCAGCTTGGGCTTCGGGACAGGGGATGGGGGAGGCTACACCTTC
TRBJ1-1 | TRBV7-2 | NA | NA | CASSPYRDTEAFF | TGTGCCAGCAGCCCATACAGGGACACTGAAGCTTTCTTT
TRBJ1-4 | TRBV5-4 | NA | NA | CASSLAGTAANEKLFF | TGTGCCAGCAGCTTGGCGGGAACCGCGGCTAATGAAAAACTGTTTTTT
TRBJ2-1 | TRBV27 | once | TRBD2 | CASSPGLGSYNEQFF | TGTGCCAGCAGTCCAGGACTAGGATCCTACAATGAGCAGTTCTTC
TRBJ1-5 | TRBV7-2 | NA | NA | CASSLSGVRQPQHF | TGTGCCAGCAGCTTATCCGGGGTTCGGCAGCCCCAGCATTTT
TRBJ2-2 | TRBV28 | NA | NA | CASSPLRTQGTGELFF | TGTGCCAGCAGTCCTCTACGGACCCAGGGCACCGGGGAGCTGTTTTTT